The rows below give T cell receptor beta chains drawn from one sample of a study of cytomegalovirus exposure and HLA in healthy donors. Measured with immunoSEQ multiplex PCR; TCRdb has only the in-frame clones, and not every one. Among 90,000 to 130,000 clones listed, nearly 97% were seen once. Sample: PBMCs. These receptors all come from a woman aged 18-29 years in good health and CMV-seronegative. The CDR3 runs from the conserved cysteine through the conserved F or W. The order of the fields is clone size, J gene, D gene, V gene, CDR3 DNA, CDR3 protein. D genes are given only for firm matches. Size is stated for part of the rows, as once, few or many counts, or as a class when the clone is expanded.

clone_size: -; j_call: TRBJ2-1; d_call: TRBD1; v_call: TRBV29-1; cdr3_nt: TGCAGCGTTGATGGGAACAGGGGTAACAATGAGCAGTTCTTC; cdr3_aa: CSVDGNRGNNEQFF
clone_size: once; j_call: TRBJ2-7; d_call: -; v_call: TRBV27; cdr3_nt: TGTGCCAGCAGTGCCTACAGGGACTACGAGCAGTACTTC; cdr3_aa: CASSAYRDYEQYF
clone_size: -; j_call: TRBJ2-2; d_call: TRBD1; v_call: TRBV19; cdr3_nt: TGTGCCAGTAGTATCAGGGGGCCGTTCCTCGACACCGGGGAGCTGTTTTTT; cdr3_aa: CASSIRGPFLDTGELFF
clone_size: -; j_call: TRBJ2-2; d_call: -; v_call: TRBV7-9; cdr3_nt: TGTGCCAGCAGCTTCGGGGAGAACACCGGGGAGCTGTTTTTT; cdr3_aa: CASSFGENTGELFF
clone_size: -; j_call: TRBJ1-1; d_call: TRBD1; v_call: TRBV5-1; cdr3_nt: TGCGCCAGCAGCCCGGGACAGGGGGGCACTGAAGCTTTCTTT; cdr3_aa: CASSPGQGGTEAFF
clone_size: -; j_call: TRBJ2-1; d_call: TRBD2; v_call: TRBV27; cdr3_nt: TGTGCCAGCAGTTTGCAAAGCGGGGGAGTTCCCTACAATGAGCAGTTCTTC; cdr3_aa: CASSLQSGGVPYNEQFF
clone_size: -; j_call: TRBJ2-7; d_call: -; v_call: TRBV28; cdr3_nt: TGTGCCAGCAGTTCCCTCCCTAGCTACGAGCAGTACTTC; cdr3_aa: CASSSLPSYEQYF
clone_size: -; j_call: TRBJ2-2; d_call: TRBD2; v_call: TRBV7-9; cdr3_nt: TGTGCCAGCAGCCGGGATACAACATCTTTAGCGGGGAACACCGGGGAGCTGTTTTTT; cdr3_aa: CASSRDTTSLAGNTGELFF
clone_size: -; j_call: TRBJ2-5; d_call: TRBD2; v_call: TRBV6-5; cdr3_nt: TGTGCCAGCAGTTTGGGACTAGCGGGGGTGGAGACCCAGTACTTC; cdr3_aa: CASSLGLAGVETQYF
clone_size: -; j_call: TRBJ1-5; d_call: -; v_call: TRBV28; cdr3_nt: TGTGCCAGCAGTTTACGAGCACGGCAGCCCCAGCATTTT; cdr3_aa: CASSLRARQPQHF
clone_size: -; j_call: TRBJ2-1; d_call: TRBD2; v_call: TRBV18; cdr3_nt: TGTGCCAGCTTAGGGGGACTAGCGACGTACAATGAGCAGTTCTTC; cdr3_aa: CASLGGLATYNEQFF
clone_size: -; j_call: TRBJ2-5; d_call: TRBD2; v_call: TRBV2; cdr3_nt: TGTGCCAGCTCAGGACTAGCAGAGACCCAGTACTTC; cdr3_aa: CASSGLAETQYF
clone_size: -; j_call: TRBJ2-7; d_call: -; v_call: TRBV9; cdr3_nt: TGTGCCAGCAGCGTCGGAGGGGACTGGTACGAGCAGTACTTC; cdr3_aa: CASSVGGDWYEQYF
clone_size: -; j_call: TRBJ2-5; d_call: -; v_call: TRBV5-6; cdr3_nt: TGTGCCAGCAGCCCGGGGTGGGGGGATACTGCGAGGGATACAGAGACCCAGTACTTC; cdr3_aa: CASSPGWGDTARDTETQYF
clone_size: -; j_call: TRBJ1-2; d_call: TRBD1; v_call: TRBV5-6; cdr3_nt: TGTGCCAGCAGCACGACAGGGGTCAACTATGGCTACACCTTC; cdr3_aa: CASSTTGVNYGYTF
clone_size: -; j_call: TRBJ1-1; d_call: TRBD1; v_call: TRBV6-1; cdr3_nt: TGTGCCAGCAGTGACCCCGAGGGGGCGTTTGTGATGAACACTGAAGCTTTCTTT; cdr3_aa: CASSDPEGAFVMNTEAFF
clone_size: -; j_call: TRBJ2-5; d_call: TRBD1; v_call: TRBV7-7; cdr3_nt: TGTGCCAGCAGCTTAGCCCCAGGACAGGGAAAGACCCAGTACTTC; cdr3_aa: CASSLAPGQGKTQYF
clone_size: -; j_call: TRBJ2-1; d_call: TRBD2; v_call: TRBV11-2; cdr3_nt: TGTGCCAGCAGCTTAGGAGCGGGGGGGCGCAATGAGCAGTTCTTC; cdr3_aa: CASSLGAGGRNEQFF
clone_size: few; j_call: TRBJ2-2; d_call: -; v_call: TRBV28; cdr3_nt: TGTGCCAGCAGTTTGGAGGGAGACACCGGGGAGCTGTTTTTT; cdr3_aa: CASSLEGDTGELFF
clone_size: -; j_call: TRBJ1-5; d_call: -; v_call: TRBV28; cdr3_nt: TGTGCCAGCAGTTTCCCCGGGCCCCAGCATTTT; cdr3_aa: CASSFPGPQHF
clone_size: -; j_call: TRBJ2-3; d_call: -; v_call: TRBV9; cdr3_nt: TGTGCCAGCAGCCCTCCTCTAGTAGATACGCAGTATTTT; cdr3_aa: CASSPPLVDTQYF
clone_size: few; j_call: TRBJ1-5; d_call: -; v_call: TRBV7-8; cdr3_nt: TGTGCCAGCAGCTTAGGAGGTGGTTATAGCAATCAGCCCCAGCATTTT; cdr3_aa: CASSLGGGYSNQPQHF
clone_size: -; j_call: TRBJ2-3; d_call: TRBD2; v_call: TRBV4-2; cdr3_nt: TGTGCCAGCAGCCAAGATCGGTGGGGGACTAGCGGGGAGGAAGACACAGATACGCAGTATTTT; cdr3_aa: CASSQDRWGTSGEEDTDTQYF
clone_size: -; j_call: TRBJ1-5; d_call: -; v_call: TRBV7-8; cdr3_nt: TGTGCCAGCAGCTTAGGCCGGGTCAATCAGCCCCAGCATTTT; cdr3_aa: CASSLGRVNQPQHF
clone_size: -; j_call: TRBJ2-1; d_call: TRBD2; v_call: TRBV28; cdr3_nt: TGTGCCACCACAGTGACTAGCGGGGGGGTACAAGTTTTCTTC; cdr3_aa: CATTVTSGGVQVFF
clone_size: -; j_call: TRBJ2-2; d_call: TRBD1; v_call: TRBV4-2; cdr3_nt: TGTGCCAGCAGCCAAGGTTACAGGGGGCCGAACACCGGGGAGCTGTTTTTT; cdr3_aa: CASSQGYRGPNTGELFF
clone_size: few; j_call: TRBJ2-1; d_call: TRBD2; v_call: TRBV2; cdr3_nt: TGTGCCAGCAGAACTAGCGGGGGGGCATTTGAGCAGTTCTTC; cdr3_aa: CASRTSGGAFEQFF
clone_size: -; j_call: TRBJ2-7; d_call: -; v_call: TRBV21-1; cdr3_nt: TGTGCCAGCAGCAAAGCGTGGGTCCTTCCTAGCGAGCAGTACTTC; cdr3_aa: CASSKAWVLPSEQYF
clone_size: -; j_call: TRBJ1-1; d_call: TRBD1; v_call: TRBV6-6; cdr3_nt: TGTGCCAGCAGTTACTCGATAGACAGGGGCGGGACTGAAGCTTTCTTT; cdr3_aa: CASSYSIDRGGTEAFF
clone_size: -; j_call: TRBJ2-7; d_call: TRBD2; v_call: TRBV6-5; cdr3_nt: TGTGCCAGCCGGACTAGCGGGGGGCACGAGCAGTACTTC; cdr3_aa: CASRTSGGHEQYF
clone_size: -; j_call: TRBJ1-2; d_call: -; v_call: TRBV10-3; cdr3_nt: TGTGCCATCAGTGACCCTCAGGGCCCCTATGGCTACACCTTC; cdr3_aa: CAISDPQGPYGYTF